Listed below are T cell receptor beta chains from one sample, sequenced in a study of CD8+CD57+ T cells in acquired aplastic anemia. MiXCR, applied by TCRdb to the reads, yields one record per CDR3 protein. The sample consists of about 210,000 distinct CDR3 sequences, 34% of them appearing once. The sample consisted of sorted CD4+, CD8+, or CD8+CD57+ T cells (not recorded which) from PBMCs. Every receptor here comes from a human donor in good health, serving as a control. CDR3s include the opening cysteine and the closing phenylalanine or tryptophan. A D gene is named only where the DNA matches it firmly. Clone size is stated in some rows and not others, as once, few, many or a class when expanded.

cdr3_nt: TGCAGCGTTGGGAGAACCTACAATGAGCAGTTCTTC
cdr3_aa: CSVGRTYNEQFF
d_call: .
clone_size: many
j_call: TRBJ2-1
v_call: TRBV29-1

cdr3_nt: TGTGCCAGCAGTTACGTCCGGGATGGGTCTGGCTACACCTTC
cdr3_aa: CASSYVRDGSGYTF
d_call: .
clone_size: .
j_call: TRBJ1-2
v_call: TRBV6-5

cdr3_nt: TGCAGCGTTGTTATCCAGAACTATGGCTACACCTTC
cdr3_aa: CSVVIQNYGYTF
d_call: .
clone_size: many
j_call: TRBJ1-2
v_call: TRBV29-1

cdr3_nt: TGTGCCAGCACCGAACAAGGGGATACGCAGTATTTT
cdr3_aa: CASTEQGDTQYF
d_call: .
clone_size: .
j_call: TRBJ2-3
v_call: TRBV2

cdr3_nt: TGTGCCAGCGCCGGCGGGGGAGGCGAGACCCAGTACTTC
cdr3_aa: CASAGGGGETQYF
d_call: TRBD2
clone_size: .
j_call: TRBJ2-5
v_call: TRBV6-6

cdr3_nt: TGTGCCAGCAGTTTATTGGACCGGTGGTCACCCCTCCACTTT
cdr3_aa: CASSLLDRWSPLHF
d_call: .
clone_size: .
j_call: TRBJ1-6
v_call: TRBV27

cdr3_nt: TGTGCCAGTAGTATCGGCCCGGGTAATGAGCAGTTCTTC
cdr3_aa: CASSIGPGNEQFF
d_call: .
clone_size: many
j_call: TRBJ2-1
v_call: TRBV19

cdr3_nt: TGTGCCAGCAGCTTATTGCGACAGGGGGCCCAGTACTTC
cdr3_aa: CASSLLRQGAQYF
d_call: TRBD1
clone_size: .
j_call: TRBJ2-7
v_call: TRBV2

cdr3_nt: TGCGCCAGCAGCTTGAATGGACTAGCGGAGAAGTACAATGAGCAGTTCTTC
cdr3_aa: CASSLNGLAEKYNEQFF
d_call: TRBD2
clone_size: .
j_call: TRBJ2-1
v_call: TRBV5-1

cdr3_nt: TGTGCCAGCAATAATAGGGCCGGAGGAAACACCATATATTTT
cdr3_aa: CASNNRAGGNTIYF
d_call: .
clone_size: few
j_call: TRBJ1-3
v_call: TRBV10-1